The entry that follows covers one TCR beta chain sequence. Its antigen remains unknown. This specimen comes from a study of cytomegalovirus exposure and HLA in healthy donors. Study-wide background: Prior work identified around 100 million unique TCR beta sequences in approximately 180 million T cells. From HLA-typed donors, an early data release held approximately 85 million unique TCRs.

The germline V and J ends were trimmed by 5 bases and 7 bases, with 11 bases remaining between them. Germline values: CDR1 LNHDA, CDR2 SQIVND (reference sequence). The CDR3 loop spans 12 amino acids. The PCR used 60 Vbeta and 13 Jbeta primers. The table came from immunoSEQ multiplex PCR; TCRdb's copy has only in-frame clones and leaves some out. The top ten hold 5.7% of the sample, which has roughly 150,000 clones, approximately 80% seen once. Study-wide findings and caveats: In all likelihood, a cluster of highly shared sequence variants was a sequencing artifact. Cytomegalovirus association was listed for 164 TCR beta chains.

The source is a man under 40 in good health and CMV-seropositive. The rearrangement uses TRBV19 and TRBJ1-2; perhaps TRBD1 as D (5 bases). Sequenced sample: PBMCs. CDR3 sequence: CASSLGGGGYTF. CDR3 nucleotide sequence: TGTGCCAGTAGTTTGGGGGGTGGTGGCTACACCTTC.